A selection of T cell receptor beta chains follows, all from one sample in a study of blood T cells in healthy people across ages. TCRdb re-called the 5' RACE reads through MiXCR, storing one row per CDR3 protein. Among some 1,800,000 distinct CDR3 sequences listed, approximately 40% were seen once. The sequenced sample consisted of blood. These receptors all come from a human donor in good health. CDR3s include the opening cysteine and the closing phenylalanine or tryptophan. Each record gives: CDR3 DNA, CDR3 protein, J gene, V gene, clone size, D gene, CDR3 length. A D gene is named only where the DNA matches it firmly. Rows give clone size only sometimes, using once, few, many, or a class for an expanded clone.

cdr3_nt: TGTGCCAGCAGTGGTACTAGCGACGAGCAGTACTTC
cdr3_aa: CASSGTSDEQYF
j_call: TRBJ2-7
v_call: TRBV6-2/TRBV6-3
clone_size: NA
d_call: TRBD2
cdr3_length: 12

cdr3_nt: TGTGCCAGCAGTGGGGAGCCCGGTGAGCAGTTCTTC
cdr3_aa: CASSGEPGEQFF
j_call: TRBJ2-1
v_call: TRBV2
clone_size: once
d_call: NA
cdr3_length: 12

cdr3_nt: TGTGCCAGCAGCCCTATTGGACAGGAGGACATTGATAACTATGGCTACACCTTC
cdr3_aa: CASSPIGQEDIDNYGYTF
j_call: TRBJ1-2
v_call: TRBV6-1
clone_size: NA
d_call: TRBD1
cdr3_length: 18

cdr3_nt: TGTGCCAGCAGCCAGTTTTTAGGCCACGCGGAGGAGCAGTACTTC
cdr3_aa: CASSQFLGHAEEQYF
j_call: TRBJ2-7
v_call: TRBV3-1
clone_size: NA
d_call: NA
cdr3_length: 15

cdr3_nt: TGCGCCAGCAGCTTGACCGGAGGGATTGGACTCTCTGGGGCCAACGTCCTGACTTTC
cdr3_aa: CASSLTGGIGLSGANVLTF
j_call: TRBJ2-6
v_call: TRBV5-1
clone_size: NA
d_call: NA
cdr3_length: 19

cdr3_nt: TGTGCCAGCAGCCCCCGGGGTCGATCCGCCACAGATACGCAGTATTTT
cdr3_aa: CASSPRGRSATDTQYF
j_call: TRBJ2-3
v_call: TRBV7-9
clone_size: NA
d_call: NA
cdr3_length: 16

cdr3_nt: TGCGCCAGCAGCACCTACGCGTCAGGGCTCAATGAGCAGTTCTTC
cdr3_aa: CASSTYASGLNEQFF
j_call: TRBJ2-1
v_call: TRBV5-1
clone_size: NA
d_call: NA
cdr3_length: 15

cdr3_nt: TGTGCCAGCAGATTTACAGGGAAGGTCAATGGCTACACCTTC
cdr3_aa: CASRFTGKVNGYTF
j_call: TRBJ1-2
v_call: TRBV27
clone_size: NA
d_call: NA
cdr3_length: 14

cdr3_nt: TGTGCCTGGAGTGTTGGACACAGCACCGGGGAGCTGTTTTTT
cdr3_aa: CAWSVGHSTGELFF
j_call: TRBJ2-2
v_call: TRBV30
clone_size: few
d_call: NA
cdr3_length: 14

cdr3_nt: TGTGCCTGGGACTTGAAGGGCATTAACTCCGGGGAGCTGTTTTTT
cdr3_aa: CAWDLKGINSGELFF
j_call: TRBJ2-2
v_call: TRBV30
clone_size: once
d_call: NA
cdr3_length: 15

cdr3_nt: TGTGCCAGCAGCGTACTAGTTACAGGGGAAAACTATGGCTACACCTTC
cdr3_aa: CASSVLVTGENYGYTF
j_call: TRBJ1-2
v_call: TRBV7-9
clone_size: NA
d_call: TRBD1
cdr3_length: 16

cdr3_nt: TGCAGTGCTAGAGACATAGGGGGCCCCGGAAGGGCTTTT
cdr3_aa: CSARDIGGPGRAF
j_call: TRBJ1-5
v_call: TRBV20-1
clone_size: NA
d_call: TRBD1
cdr3_length: 13

cdr3_nt: TGCGCCAGCAGCTTGGAGGGGACAGGGAATCCCGACGAGCAGTACTTC
cdr3_aa: CASSLEGTGNPDEQYF
j_call: TRBJ2-7
v_call: TRBV5-1
clone_size: NA
d_call: TRBD1
cdr3_length: 16

cdr3_nt: TGCAGCGCGCACGGGACTAGTGACAAAGTGGCCCAGTACTTC
cdr3_aa: CSAHGTSDKVAQYF
j_call: TRBJ2-5
v_call: TRBV29-1
clone_size: NA
d_call: TRBD2
cdr3_length: 14

cdr3_nt: TGCAGTGCTAGAGATTGGAACAGTGAGTCCTACGAGCAGTACTTC
cdr3_aa: CSARDWNSESYEQYF
j_call: TRBJ2-7
v_call: TRBV20-1
clone_size: NA
d_call: NA
cdr3_length: 15

cdr3_nt: TGCGCCAGCAGCCGAAACCCGGCAGGATACACTGTAGATTCACCCCTCCACTTT
cdr3_aa: CASSRNPAGYTVDSPLHF
j_call: TRBJ1-6
v_call: TRBV4-3
clone_size: NA
d_call: NA
cdr3_length: 18

cdr3_nt: TGTGCCAGCAGGAATTCACAGGGAATACGGGGTGGCTACACCTTC
cdr3_aa: CASRNSQGIRGGYTF
j_call: TRBJ1-2
v_call: TRBV9
clone_size: few
d_call: NA
cdr3_length: 15

cdr3_nt: TGTGCCAGCAGCCACCTTCGGGGCCGGAACGGGCGAGGGACCCAGTACTTC
cdr3_aa: CASSHLRGRNGRGTQYF
j_call: TRBJ2-5
v_call: TRBV7-6
clone_size: NA
d_call: NA
cdr3_length: 17

cdr3_nt: TGTGCCAGCAGCTTAGAGCGGGGATCCTTCTACGAGCAGTACTTC
cdr3_aa: CASSLERGSFYEQYF
j_call: TRBJ2-7
v_call: TRBV7-8
clone_size: NA
d_call: TRBD2
cdr3_length: 15

cdr3_nt: TGCGCCAGCAGCCAAGATTTGGGGAGCTCCTACGAGCAGTACTTC
cdr3_aa: CASSQDLGSSYEQYF
j_call: TRBJ2-7
v_call: TRBV4-1
clone_size: few
d_call: NA
cdr3_length: 15

cdr3_nt: TGTGCCAGCAAGCTACAGGGTAGCACTGAAGCTTTCTTT
cdr3_aa: CASKLQGSTEAFF
j_call: TRBJ1-1
v_call: TRBV12-3/TRBV12-4
clone_size: once
d_call: NA
cdr3_length: 13

cdr3_nt: TGTGCCAGCAGTTACTCGACACAGGGGACGAACTATGGCTACACCTTC
cdr3_aa: CASSYSTQGTNYGYTF
j_call: TRBJ1-2
v_call: TRBV6-5
clone_size: NA
d_call: TRBD1
cdr3_length: 16

cdr3_nt: TGCAGTGCTTTATCCGTGCTCTATAATTCACCCCTCCACTTT
cdr3_aa: CSALSVLYNSPLHF
j_call: TRBJ1-6
v_call: TRBV20-1
clone_size: NA
d_call: NA
cdr3_length: 14

cdr3_nt: TGTGCCAGCAGGGGCCGTCGCTATGGCTACACCTTC
cdr3_aa: CASRGRRYGYTF
j_call: TRBJ1-2
v_call: TRBV25-1
clone_size: NA
d_call: NA
cdr3_length: 12

cdr3_nt: TGCAGTGCCGCCCGACAGGGAACCTCCTACGAGCAGTACTTC
cdr3_aa: CSAARQGTSYEQYF
j_call: TRBJ2-7
v_call: TRBV20-1
clone_size: NA
d_call: TRBD1
cdr3_length: 14

cdr3_nt: TGCAGCGTTGCCCGTGGGACACAGAACTACGAGCAGTACTTC
cdr3_aa: CSVARGTQNYEQYF
j_call: TRBJ2-7
v_call: TRBV29-1
clone_size: NA
d_call: NA
cdr3_length: 14

cdr3_nt: TGTGCCAGCAGTTTGACAGCCACTGAAGCTTTCTTT
cdr3_aa: CASSLTATEAFF
j_call: TRBJ1-1
v_call: TRBV12-3/TRBV12-4
clone_size: NA
d_call: NA
cdr3_length: 12

cdr3_nt: TGCGCCAGCAGCCAAGTATTACGGGGGCGCCCCTACGAGCAGTACTTC
cdr3_aa: CASSQVLRGRPYEQYF
j_call: TRBJ2-7
v_call: TRBV4-1
clone_size: few
d_call: NA
cdr3_length: 16

cdr3_nt: TGCGCCAGCAGCCAAGGTTGGAGACAGGGTTCTGGCTACACCTTC
cdr3_aa: CASSQGWRQGSGYTF
j_call: TRBJ1-2
v_call: TRBV4-1
clone_size: NA
d_call: TRBD1
cdr3_length: 15

cdr3_nt: TGCAGCGTTTGTTGGGGACAGACGGCAGATACGCAGTATTTT
cdr3_aa: CSVCWGQTADTQYF
j_call: TRBJ2-3
v_call: TRBV29-1
clone_size: few
d_call: TRBD1
cdr3_length: 14

cdr3_nt: TGTGCCAGCAGTCCGCAGACAGGGGTAAGCAATCAGCCCCAGCATTTT
cdr3_aa: CASSPQTGVSNQPQHF
j_call: TRBJ1-5
v_call: TRBV27
clone_size: NA
d_call: TRBD1
cdr3_length: 16

cdr3_nt: TGCAGCGCCGAAAGCTCCTATGAGCAGTTCTTC
cdr3_aa: CSAESSYEQFF
j_call: TRBJ2-1
v_call: TRBV29-1
clone_size: NA
d_call: NA
cdr3_length: 11

cdr3_nt: TGTGCCAGCAGTTACGCACGGGGGGGCCTAGCCGAGCAGTTCTTC
cdr3_aa: CASSYARGGLAEQFF
j_call: TRBJ2-1
v_call: TRBV6-2/TRBV6-3
clone_size: few
d_call: TRBD2
cdr3_length: 15

cdr3_nt: TGCAGTGCTGTGGGACCGTACAGTGAGCAGTTCTTC
cdr3_aa: CSAVGPYSEQFF
j_call: TRBJ2-1
v_call: TRBV20-1
clone_size: once
d_call: NA
cdr3_length: 12

cdr3_nt: TGCAGTGCTATCGCGGCGCCGGCCAAGAATGAGCAGTTCTTC
cdr3_aa: CSAIAAPAKNEQFF
j_call: TRBJ2-1
v_call: TRBV20-1
clone_size: NA
d_call: NA
cdr3_length: 14

cdr3_nt: TGTGCCAGCAGTTACTCGCCGGACCTGAACACTGAAGCTTTCTTT
cdr3_aa: CASSYSPDLNTEAFF
j_call: TRBJ1-1
v_call: TRBV6-5
clone_size: NA
d_call: NA
cdr3_length: 15

cdr3_nt: TGCAGTGCCATCCATACAGGGGACGGGACCCAGTACTTC
cdr3_aa: CSAIHTGDGTQYF
j_call: TRBJ2-5
v_call: TRBV20-1
clone_size: NA
d_call: TRBD1
cdr3_length: 13

cdr3_nt: TGCGCCAGCAGCTTGGGCGGACAGGTTTGGACAGATACGCAGTATTTT
cdr3_aa: CASSLGGQVWTDTQYF
j_call: TRBJ2-3
v_call: TRBV5-1
clone_size: few
d_call: TRBD1
cdr3_length: 16

cdr3_nt: TGTGCCACCAGCAGAGATTCTAGCGCGAACAATGAGCAGTTCTTC
cdr3_aa: CATSRDSSANNEQFF
j_call: TRBJ2-1
v_call: TRBV15
clone_size: few
d_call: NA
cdr3_length: 15

cdr3_nt: TGTGCCAGCAGTTCCTCCCCCCGGGAGACCCAGTACTTC
cdr3_aa: CASSSSPRETQYF
j_call: TRBJ2-5
v_call: TRBV11-2
clone_size: few
d_call: NA
cdr3_length: 13

cdr3_nt: TGCGCCAGTAGCTCCCGGACAAGTTGGCAAGAGACCCAGTACTTC
cdr3_aa: CASSSRTSWQETQYF
j_call: TRBJ2-5
v_call: TRBV5-1
clone_size: NA
d_call: NA
cdr3_length: 15

cdr3_nt: TGTGCCAGCAGTTTTTCATCAGCGAGCGGCTACACCTTC
cdr3_aa: CASSFSSASGYTF
j_call: TRBJ1-2
v_call: TRBV12-3/TRBV12-4
clone_size: NA
d_call: NA
cdr3_length: 13